The T cell receptor (beta chain) under discussion was sequenced for a study of identical twins. Findings and limits, study-wide: Excess sharing by twins proved weaker in beta out-of-frame sequences. In drawing conclusions, the study used cross-sectional statistical analysis and did not follow the same donors.

Comment on this clonotype: Its specificity is unknown.

MiXCR, run by TCRdb on the 5' RACE reads, gives a single entry per CDR3 protein. Here the sample spans around 340,000 distinct CDR3 sequences, roughly 9% being singletons. Trimming stripped 1 base from V and 6 bases from J, with 12 bases between. CDR1 and CDR2 from the germline V gene are GTSNPN and SVGIG (reference sequence). The CDR3 consists of 14 residues. What was sequenced was naive T cells sorted from blood. The chain has TRBV30 and TRBJ2-2; possibly TRBD2 for D (6 bases). This receptor was obtained from a woman aged 45-59 years in good health. The CDR3 DNA reads TGTGCCTGGAGTGCGGGGGTCCTCGCCGGGGAGCTGTTTTTT. Protein product: CAWSAGVLAGELFF.